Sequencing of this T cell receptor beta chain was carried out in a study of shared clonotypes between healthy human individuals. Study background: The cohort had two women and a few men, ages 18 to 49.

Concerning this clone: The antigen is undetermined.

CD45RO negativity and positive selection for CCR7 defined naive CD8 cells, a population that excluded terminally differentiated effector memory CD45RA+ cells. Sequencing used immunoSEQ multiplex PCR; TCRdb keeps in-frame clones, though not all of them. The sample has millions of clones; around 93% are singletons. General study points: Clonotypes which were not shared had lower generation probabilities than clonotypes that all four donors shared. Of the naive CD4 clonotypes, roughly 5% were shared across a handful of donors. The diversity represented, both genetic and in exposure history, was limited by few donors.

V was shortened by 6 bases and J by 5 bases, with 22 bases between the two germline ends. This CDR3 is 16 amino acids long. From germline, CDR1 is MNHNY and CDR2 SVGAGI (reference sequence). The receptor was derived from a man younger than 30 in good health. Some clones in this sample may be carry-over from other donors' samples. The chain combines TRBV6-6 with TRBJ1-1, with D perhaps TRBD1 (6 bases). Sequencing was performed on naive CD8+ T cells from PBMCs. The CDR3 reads CASSNAAWGLRTEAFF. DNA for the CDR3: TGTGCCAGCAGCAACGCGGCTTGGGGGCTTCGGACTGAAGCTTTCTTT.